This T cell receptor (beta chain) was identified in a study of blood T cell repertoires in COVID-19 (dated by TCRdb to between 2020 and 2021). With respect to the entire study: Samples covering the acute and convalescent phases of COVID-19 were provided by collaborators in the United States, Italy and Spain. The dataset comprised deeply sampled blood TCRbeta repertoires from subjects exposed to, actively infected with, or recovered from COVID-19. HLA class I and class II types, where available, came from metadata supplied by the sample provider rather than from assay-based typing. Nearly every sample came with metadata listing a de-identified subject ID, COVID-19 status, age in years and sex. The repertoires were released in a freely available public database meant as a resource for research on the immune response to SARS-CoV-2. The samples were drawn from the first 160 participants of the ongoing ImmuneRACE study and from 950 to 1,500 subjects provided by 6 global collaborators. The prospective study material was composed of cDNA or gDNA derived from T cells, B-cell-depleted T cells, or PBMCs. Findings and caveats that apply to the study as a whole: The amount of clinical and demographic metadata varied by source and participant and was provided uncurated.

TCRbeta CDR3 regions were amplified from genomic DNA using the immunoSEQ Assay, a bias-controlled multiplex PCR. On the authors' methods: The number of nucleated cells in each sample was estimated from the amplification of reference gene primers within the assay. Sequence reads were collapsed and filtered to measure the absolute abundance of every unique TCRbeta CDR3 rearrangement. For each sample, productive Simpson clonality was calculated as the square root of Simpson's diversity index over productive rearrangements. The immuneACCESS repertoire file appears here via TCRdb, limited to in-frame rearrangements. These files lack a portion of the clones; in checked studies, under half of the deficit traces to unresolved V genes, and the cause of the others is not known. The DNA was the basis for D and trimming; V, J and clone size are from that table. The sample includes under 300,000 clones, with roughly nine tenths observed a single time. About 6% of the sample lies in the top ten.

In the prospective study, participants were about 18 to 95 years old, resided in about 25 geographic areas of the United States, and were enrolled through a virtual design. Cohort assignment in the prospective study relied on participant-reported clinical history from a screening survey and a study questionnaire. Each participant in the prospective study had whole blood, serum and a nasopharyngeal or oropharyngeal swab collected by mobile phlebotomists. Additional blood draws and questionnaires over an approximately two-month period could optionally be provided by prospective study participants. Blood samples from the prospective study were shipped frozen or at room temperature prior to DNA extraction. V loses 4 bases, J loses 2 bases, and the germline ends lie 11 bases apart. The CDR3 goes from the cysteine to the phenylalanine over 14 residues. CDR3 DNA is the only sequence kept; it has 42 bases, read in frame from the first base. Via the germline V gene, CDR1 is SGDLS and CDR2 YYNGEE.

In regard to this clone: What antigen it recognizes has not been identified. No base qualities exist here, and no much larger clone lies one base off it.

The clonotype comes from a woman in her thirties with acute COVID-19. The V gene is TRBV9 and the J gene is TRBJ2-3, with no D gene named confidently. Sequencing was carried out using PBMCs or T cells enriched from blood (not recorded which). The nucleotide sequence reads TGTGCCAGCAGCCCTACTCCCATCACAGATACGCAGTATTTT. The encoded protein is CASSPTPITDTQYF.